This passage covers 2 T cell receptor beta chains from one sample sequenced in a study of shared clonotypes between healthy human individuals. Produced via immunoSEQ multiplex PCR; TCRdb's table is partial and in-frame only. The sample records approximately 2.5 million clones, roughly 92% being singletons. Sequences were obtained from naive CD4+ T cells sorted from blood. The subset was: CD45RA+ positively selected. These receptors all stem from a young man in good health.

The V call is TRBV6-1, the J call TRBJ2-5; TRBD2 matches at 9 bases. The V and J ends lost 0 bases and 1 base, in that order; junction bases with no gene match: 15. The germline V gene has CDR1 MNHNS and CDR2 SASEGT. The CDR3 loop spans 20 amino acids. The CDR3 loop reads CASSEALRGGAGVVQETQYF. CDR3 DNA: TGTGCCAGCAGTGAAGCGCTTCGCGGGGGGGCCGGGGTGGTCCAAGAGACCCAGTACTTC.

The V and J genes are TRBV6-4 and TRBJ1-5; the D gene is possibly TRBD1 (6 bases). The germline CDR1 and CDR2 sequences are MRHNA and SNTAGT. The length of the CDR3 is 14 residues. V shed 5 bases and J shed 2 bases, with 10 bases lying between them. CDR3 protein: CASSLTGGNQPQHF. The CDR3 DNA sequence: TGTGCCAGCAGTTTGACAGGTGGCAATCAGCCCCAGCATTTT.